The sequence of this TCR beta chain was determined in a study of blood T cell repertoires in COVID-19. The length of the CDR3 is 16 residues. V was clipped by 7 bases and J by 3 bases, with 17 bases between them. CDR1 is KGHDR and CDR2 is SFDVKD in the germline V gene. Only in-frame clones appear in the TCRdb table, and some are missing; sequencing was by immunoSEQ multiplex PCR. The sample lists fewer than 200,000 clones, around 89% occurring once. Sequencing was carried out using peripheral blood. This chain joins TRBV24-1 and TRBJ2-2, with D maybe TRBD2 (6 bases). This clonotype originated in a man aged 55 to 70 with acute or convalescent COVID-19. The CDR3 DNA reads as TGTGCCACCAGAGGGTCCGAATGGGGGGACACCGGGGAGCTGTTTTTT. It yields the protein CATRGSEWGDTGELFF.